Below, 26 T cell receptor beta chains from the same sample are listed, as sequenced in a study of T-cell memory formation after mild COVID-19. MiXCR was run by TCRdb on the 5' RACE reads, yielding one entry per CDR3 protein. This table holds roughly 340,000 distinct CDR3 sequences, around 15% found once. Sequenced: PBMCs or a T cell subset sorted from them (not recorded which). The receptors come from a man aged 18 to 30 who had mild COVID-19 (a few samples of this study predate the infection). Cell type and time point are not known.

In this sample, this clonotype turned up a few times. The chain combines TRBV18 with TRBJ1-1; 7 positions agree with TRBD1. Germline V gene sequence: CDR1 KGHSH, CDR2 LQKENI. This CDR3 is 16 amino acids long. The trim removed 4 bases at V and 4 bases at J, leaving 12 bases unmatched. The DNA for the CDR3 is TGTGCCAGCTCACAGGGGGCCCAAGGATTGGGCACTGAAGCTTTCTTT. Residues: CASSQGAQGLGTEAFF.

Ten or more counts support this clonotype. The CDR3 DNA follows: TGTGCCAGCAGCCGGCCCTTAACCTACAATGAGCAGTTCTTC. Translating gives CASSRPLTYNEQFF. The chain carries TRBV7-9 and TRBJ2-1, with D unresolved. This CDR3 spans 14 amino acids. Trimming stripped 5 bases from V and 2 bases from J, with 10 bases between. Germline CDR1 reads SEHNR; CDR2 reads FQNEAQ (reference sequence).

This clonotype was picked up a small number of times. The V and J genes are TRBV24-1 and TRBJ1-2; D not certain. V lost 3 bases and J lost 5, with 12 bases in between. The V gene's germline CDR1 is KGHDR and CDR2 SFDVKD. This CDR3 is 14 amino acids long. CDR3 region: CATSDETRGYGYTF. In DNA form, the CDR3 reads TGTGCCACCAGTGATGAGACCCGAGGTTATGGCTACACCTTC.

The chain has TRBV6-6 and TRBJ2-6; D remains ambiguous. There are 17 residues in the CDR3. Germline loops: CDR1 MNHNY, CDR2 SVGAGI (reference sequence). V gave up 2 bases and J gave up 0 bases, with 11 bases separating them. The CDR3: CASSYRVPSSGANVLTF. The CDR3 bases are TGTGCCAGCAGTTACAGAGTGCCGAGCTCTGGGGCCAACGTCCTGACTTTC.

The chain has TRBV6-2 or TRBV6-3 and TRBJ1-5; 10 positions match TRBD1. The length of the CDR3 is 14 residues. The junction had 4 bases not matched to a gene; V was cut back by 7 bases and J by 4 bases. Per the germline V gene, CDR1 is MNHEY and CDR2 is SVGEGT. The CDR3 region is CASMDRGWNQPQHF. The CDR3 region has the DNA TGTGCCAGCATGGACAGGGGGTGGAATCAGCCCCAGCATTTT.

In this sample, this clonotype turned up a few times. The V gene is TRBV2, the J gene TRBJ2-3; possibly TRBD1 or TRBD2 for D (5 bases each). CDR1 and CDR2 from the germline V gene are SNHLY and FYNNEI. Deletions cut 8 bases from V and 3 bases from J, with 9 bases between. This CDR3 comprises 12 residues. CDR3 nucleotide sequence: TGTGCCAGCGGTGGGGGTACAGATACGCAGTATTTT. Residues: CASGGGTDTQYF.

The CDR3 bases are TGTGCCAGCAGCCAGGTATCAGGGACAAGGAATTCACCCCTCCACTTT. Protein product: CASSQVSGTRNSPLHF. The chain uses TRBV4-2 and TRBJ1-6; the D gene is possibly TRBD1 (6 bases). Looked up from germline, CDR1 is LGHNA and CDR2 is YNFKEQ. V lost 3 bases and J lost 7, with 16 bases in between. The CDR3 spans 16 residues.

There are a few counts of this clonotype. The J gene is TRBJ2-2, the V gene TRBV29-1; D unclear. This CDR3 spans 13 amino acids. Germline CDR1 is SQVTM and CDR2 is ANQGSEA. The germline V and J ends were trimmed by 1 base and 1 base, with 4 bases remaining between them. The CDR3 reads CSVEGLNTGELFF. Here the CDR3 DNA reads TGCAGCGTTGAAGGTTTGAACACCGGGGAGCTGTTTTTT.

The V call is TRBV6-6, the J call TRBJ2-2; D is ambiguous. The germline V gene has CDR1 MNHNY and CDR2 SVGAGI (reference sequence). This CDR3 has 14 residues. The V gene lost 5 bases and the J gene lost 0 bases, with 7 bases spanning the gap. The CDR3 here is CASSQQTNTGELFF. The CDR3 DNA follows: TGTGCCAGCAGTCAGCAAACGAACACCGGGGAGCTGTTTTTT.

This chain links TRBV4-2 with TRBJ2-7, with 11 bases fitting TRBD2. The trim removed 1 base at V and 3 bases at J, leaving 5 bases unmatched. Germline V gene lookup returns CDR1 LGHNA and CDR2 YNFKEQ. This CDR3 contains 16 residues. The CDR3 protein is CASSQVFTSGSYEQYF. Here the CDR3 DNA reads TGTGCCAGCAGCCAAGTTTTCACTAGCGGGAGCTACGAGCAGTACTTC.

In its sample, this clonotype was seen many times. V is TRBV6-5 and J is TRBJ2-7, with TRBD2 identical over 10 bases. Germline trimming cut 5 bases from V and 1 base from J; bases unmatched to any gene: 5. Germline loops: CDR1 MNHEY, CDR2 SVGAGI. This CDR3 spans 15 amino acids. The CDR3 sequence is CASSPSGGGSYEQYV. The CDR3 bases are TGTGCCAGCAGTCCTAGCGGGGGTGGTTCCTACGAGCAGTACGTC.

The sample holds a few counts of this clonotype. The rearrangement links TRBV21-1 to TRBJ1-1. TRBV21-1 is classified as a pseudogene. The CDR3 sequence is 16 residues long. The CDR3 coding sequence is TGTGCCAGCAGCAAAGCTCGGCAGGTATCGACCACTGAAGCTTTCTTT. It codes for CASSKARQVSTTEAFF.

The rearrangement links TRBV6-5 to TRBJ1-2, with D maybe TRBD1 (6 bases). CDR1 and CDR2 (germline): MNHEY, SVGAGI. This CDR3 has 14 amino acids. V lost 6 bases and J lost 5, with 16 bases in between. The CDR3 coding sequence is TGTGCCAGCAGACTGGGTACAGGGCAATATGGCTACACCTTC. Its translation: CASRLGTGQYGYTF.

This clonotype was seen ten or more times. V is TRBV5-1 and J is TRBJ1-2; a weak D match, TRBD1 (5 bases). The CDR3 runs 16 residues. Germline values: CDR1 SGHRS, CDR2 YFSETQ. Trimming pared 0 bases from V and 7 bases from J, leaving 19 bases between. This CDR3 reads CASSLAGRFTPFGYTF. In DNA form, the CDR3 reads TGCGCCAGCAGCTTGGCGGGGCGTTTCACCCCCTTTGGCTACACCTTC.

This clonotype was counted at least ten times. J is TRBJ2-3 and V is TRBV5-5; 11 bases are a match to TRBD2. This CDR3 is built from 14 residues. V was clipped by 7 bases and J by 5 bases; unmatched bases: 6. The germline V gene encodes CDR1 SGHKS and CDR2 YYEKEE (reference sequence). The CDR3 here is CASLNSGGGDTQYF. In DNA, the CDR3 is TGTGCCAGCTTAAATAGCGGGGGGGGAGATACGCAGTATTTT. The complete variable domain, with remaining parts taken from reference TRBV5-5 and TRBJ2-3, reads DAGVTQSPTHLIKTRGQQVTLRCSPISGHKSVSWYQQVLGQGPQFIFQYYEKEERGRGNFPDRFSARQFPNYSSELNVNALLLGDSALYLCASLNSGGGDTQYFGPGTRLTVL.

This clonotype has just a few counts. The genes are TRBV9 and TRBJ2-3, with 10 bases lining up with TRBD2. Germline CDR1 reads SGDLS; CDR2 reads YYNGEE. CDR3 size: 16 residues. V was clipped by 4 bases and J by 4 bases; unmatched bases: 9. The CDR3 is CASSPGTSARADTQYF. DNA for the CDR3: TGTGCCAGCAGCCCGGGGACTAGCGCGAGAGCAGATACGCAGTATTTT.

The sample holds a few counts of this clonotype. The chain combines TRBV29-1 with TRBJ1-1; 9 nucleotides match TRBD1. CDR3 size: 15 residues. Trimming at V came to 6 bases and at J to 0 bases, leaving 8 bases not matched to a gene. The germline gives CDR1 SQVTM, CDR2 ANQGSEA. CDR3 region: CSVTGGWGMNTEAFF. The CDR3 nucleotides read TGCAGCGTGACAGGGGGATGGGGCATGAACACTGAAGCTTTCTTT.

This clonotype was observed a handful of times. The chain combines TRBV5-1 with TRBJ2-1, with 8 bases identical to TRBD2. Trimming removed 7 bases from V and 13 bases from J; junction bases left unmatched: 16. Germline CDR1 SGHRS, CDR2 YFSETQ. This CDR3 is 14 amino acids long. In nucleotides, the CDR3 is TGCGCCAGCTTATCGGGCCGGGGAGCGGGAGTACAGTTCTTC. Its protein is CASLSGRGAGVQFF.

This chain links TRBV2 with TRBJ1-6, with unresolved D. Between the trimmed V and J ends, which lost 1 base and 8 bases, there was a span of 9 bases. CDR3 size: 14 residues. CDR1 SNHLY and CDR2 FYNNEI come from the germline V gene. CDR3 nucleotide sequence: TGTGCCAGCAGTGAAGGTGGGATTCATTCACCCCTCCACTTT. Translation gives CASSEGGIHSPLHF.

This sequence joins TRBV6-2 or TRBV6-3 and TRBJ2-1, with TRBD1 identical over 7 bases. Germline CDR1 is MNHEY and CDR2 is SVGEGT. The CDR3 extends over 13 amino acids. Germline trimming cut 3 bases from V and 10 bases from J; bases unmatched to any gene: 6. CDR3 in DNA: TGTGCCAGCAGTTATCAGGGGGTGTCCGAGCAGTTCTTC. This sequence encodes CASSYQGVSEQFF.

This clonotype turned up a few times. CDR3 region: CASTLGGWETQYF. CDR3 bases: TGTGCCAGCACCCTCGGGGGATGGGAGACCCAGTACTTC. The genes are TRBV7-9 and TRBJ2-5; D perhaps matches TRBD2 (6 bases). V was pared by 7 bases and J by 5 bases, with 14 bases between. Germline V gene data show CDR1 as SEHNR and CDR2 as FQNEAQ (reference sequence). This CDR3 contains 13 residues.

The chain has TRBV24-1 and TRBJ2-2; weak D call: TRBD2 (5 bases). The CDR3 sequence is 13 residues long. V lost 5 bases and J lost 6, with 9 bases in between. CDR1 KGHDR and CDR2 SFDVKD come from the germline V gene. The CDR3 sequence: CATSVRGSGELFF. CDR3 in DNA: TGTGCCACCAGTGTTCGGGGTTCCGGGGAGCTGTTTTTT.

The CDR3 DNA sequence: TGCGCCAGCAGTGAAGGAGCCACAGATACGCAGTATTTT. Translating gives CASSEGATDTQYF. The chain couples TRBV10-1 to TRBJ2-3; D gene unclear. The CDR3 length is 13 residues. The germline gives CDR1 WNHNN, CDR2 SYGVQD (reference sequence). The germline V and J ends were trimmed by 3 bases and 2 bases, with 6 bases remaining between them.

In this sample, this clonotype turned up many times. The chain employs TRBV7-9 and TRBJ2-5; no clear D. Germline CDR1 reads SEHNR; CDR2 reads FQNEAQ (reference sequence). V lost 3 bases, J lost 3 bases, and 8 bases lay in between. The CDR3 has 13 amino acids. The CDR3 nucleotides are TGTGCCAGCAGCTTTGGAGCAGAAGAGACCCAGTACTTC. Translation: CASSFGAEETQYF.

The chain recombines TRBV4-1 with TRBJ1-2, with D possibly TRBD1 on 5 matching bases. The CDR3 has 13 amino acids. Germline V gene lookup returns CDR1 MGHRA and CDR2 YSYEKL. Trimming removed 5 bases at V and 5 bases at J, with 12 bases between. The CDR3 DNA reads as TGCGCCAGCAGCTCGGGACCGCGATATGGCTACACCTTC. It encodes CASSSGPRYGYTF.

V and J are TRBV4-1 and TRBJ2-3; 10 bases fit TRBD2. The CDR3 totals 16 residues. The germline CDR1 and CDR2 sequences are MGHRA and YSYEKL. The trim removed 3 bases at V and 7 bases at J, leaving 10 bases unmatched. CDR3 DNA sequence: TGCGCCAGCAGCCATGGAAGCGGGGGGGCCCTAAATACGCAGTATTTT. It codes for CASSHGSGGALNTQYF.